This section outlines one T cell receptor (beta chain) sequence together with its context. This clonotype was detected only once. This receptor's antigen is unknown. No base quality values were provided; no much bigger clone lies one nucleotide off. One read represents weak support. High-throughput TCR beta sequencing profiled peripheral blood CD8+ and CD4+ T cells from healthy donors, Susac syndrome patients and multiple sclerosis patients. Treatment-naive patients with stable or active relapsing-remitting disease fulfilling revised McDonald criteria were used as multiple sclerosis controls. Bulk CD8+ and CD4+ T cells were purified by magnetic negative isolation, while CD8+ TEMRA cells were enriched using FACS. Blood was collected in EDTA tubes and processed within 24 hours, with PBMCs isolated through density gradient centrifugation. PBMCs intended for TCR sequencing were frozen in liquid nitrogen and were later thawed in a 37 degrees C water bath. Purity of sorted or isolated CD4+, CD8+ and CD8+ TEMRA cells was at least 90%.

RNA was extracted with the RNeasy kit and about 0.5 to 1 ug was reverse transcribed using random hexamers. TCR beta CDR3 regions were amplified with the immunoSEQ multiplex PCR assay covering 54 Vbeta and 13 Jbeta segments. PCR amplification bias was corrected by using a synthetic template baseline for primer optimization and computational correction. From the authors' description of their analysis: Reads were annotated to V, D and J genes per IMGT and analyzed with immunoSEQ Analyzer, keeping only productive sequences. To calculate clonality, Shannon entropy was normalized by log2 of the number of productive unique sequences and then subtracted from one. For each patient and control, public and private clones were evaluated among the 100 most prevalent clones. A clone was defined as Susac-specific if it was absent from the healthy and MS cohorts, from around 960 published viral clones and from other ImmuneACCESS disease sequences. TCRdb reprocessed the public reads (quality trimming at Q25 with fastp, clone calling with MiXCR) and kept in-frame beta chains. Identical CDR3 protein sequences are pooled into one entry, listed with their most common genes and DNA. Clone size and V and J calls follow TCRdb, not the original study. The sample includes some 260,000 distinct CDR3 sequences, with about 88% observed a single time. Approximately 0.12% of the sample is taken by the ten largest.

Compared with germline, V lacks 4 bases and J lacks 5 bases; bases without a gene match: 11. The CDR3 starts with the cysteine, ends with the phenylalanine, and has 15 residues. Just CDR3 DNA is preserved here, 45 bases in frame from base 1. The germline V gene provides CDR1 MGHRA and CDR2 YSYEKL. This entry belongs to a study of CD8 T cells in Susac syndrome (dated by TCRdb to the late 2010s). Describing the broader study: Repertoire sequencing was used to test whether CD8+ T cell activation and differentiation in Susac syndrome was antigen driven. The clonality of the CD8+ T cell repertoire was compared across about a dozen healthy donors, about 14 Susac syndrome patients and around 16 multiple sclerosis patients.

The paper's findings and limits, for the study overall: The number of individuals in the TCR sequencing and HLA analysis was recognized as being relatively small.

This receptor chain uses TRBV4-1 and TRBJ2-7; TRBD2 aligns with 7 central bases. Material for sequencing was CD8+ T cells from PBMCs. The origin of this receptor is a human donor with multiple sclerosis. The CDR3 region: CASSPRQGGPHEQYF. The sequenced DNA: TGCGCCAGCAGCCCCCGGCAGGGAGGGCCTCACGAGCAGTACTTC.